This T cell receptor (beta chain) was documented in a study of breast tumors, draining lymph nodes, adjacent tissues. Study results and limitations: Data only fit, rather than demonstrated, lymph node origin of most tumor T cells. Tumor TCR diversity was below lymph nodes but above nontumor tissue. Tumor and nontumor repertoires were significantly more similar in luminal-like than in basal-like breast cancer.

This clonotype was picked up many times. What it binds is unknown. V lost 7 bases to trimming and J lost 7 bases; unmatched junction nucleotides: 12. The CDR3 extends over 15 amino acids. Germline V gene sequence: CDR1 SNHLY, CDR2 FYNNEI. Breast cancer patients provided tissue from their axillary draining lymph nodes. TCRdb ran MiXCR on the multiplex PCR reads and lists one entry per CDR3 protein. The sample lists roughly 130,000 distinct CDR3 sequences; approximately 30% were seen once. The sequencing input was axillary lymph node tissue. The chain has TRBV2 and TRBJ2-1; 8 nucleotides match TRBD2. This receptor was obtained from a female donor with breast cancer. Some clones in this sample may be carry-over from other donors' samples. CDR3 region: CASKTGGAFENEQFF. CDR3 nucleotide sequence: TGTGCCAGCAAGACGGGGGGGGCCTTCGAGAATGAGCAGTTCTTC.